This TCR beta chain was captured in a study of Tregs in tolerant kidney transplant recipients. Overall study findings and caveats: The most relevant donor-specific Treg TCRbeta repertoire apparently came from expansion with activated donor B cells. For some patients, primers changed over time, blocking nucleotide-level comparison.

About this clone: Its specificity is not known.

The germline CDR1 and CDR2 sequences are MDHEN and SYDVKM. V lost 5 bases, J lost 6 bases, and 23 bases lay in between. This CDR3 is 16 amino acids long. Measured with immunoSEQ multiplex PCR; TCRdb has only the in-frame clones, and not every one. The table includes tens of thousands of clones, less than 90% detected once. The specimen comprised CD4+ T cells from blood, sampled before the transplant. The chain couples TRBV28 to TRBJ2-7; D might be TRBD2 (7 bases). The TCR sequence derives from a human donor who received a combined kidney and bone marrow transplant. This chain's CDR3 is CASSPPGWGGAGEQYF. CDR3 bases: TGTGCCAGCAGTCCTCCGGGCTGGGGGGGCGCGGGCGAGCAGTACTTC.